Each of the 14 T cell receptor beta chains below was sequenced from the same sample in a study of shared clonotypes between healthy human individuals. Generated by immunoSEQ multiplex PCR, the TCRdb table keeps only in-frame clones and is missing some. The data hold hundreds of thousands of clones, with roughly 95% observed a single time. Cells designated naive CD8 were CD45RO-negative and were positively selected for CCR7, with terminally differentiated effector memory CD45RA+ cells excluded. Sequencing input: naive CD8+ T cells sorted from blood. The receptors derive from a woman aged 25 to 39 in good health.

The chain recombines TRBV7-8 with TRBJ1-1, with D unresolved. CDR3 length: 15 residues. Germline loops: CDR1 SGHVS, CDR2 FQNEAQ. Trimming left V 6 bases short and J 2 bases short, with 16 bases between. CDR3 sequence: CASSLRVGENTEAFF. In DNA, the CDR3 is TGTGCCAGCAGTCTAAGGGTAGGAGAAAACACTGAAGCTTTCTTT. Full variable domain (missing parts from reference TRBV7-8 and TRBJ1-1): GAGVSQSPRYKVAKRGQDVALRCDPISGHVSLFWYQQALGQGPEFLTYFQNEAQLDKSGLPSDRFFAERPEGSVSTLKIQRTQQEDSAVYLCASSLRVGENTEAFFGQGTRLTVV.

The chain has TRBV6-1 and TRBJ2-3; weak D call: TRBD2 (5 bases). Trimming took 0 bases from V and 0 from J, leaving 10 bases between them. The CDR3 spans 16 residues. Germline values: CDR1 MNHNS, CDR2 SASEGT. CDR3: CASSEASSTSTDTQYF. CDR3 DNA sequence: TGTGCCAGCAGTGAAGCGTCTAGCACTAGCACAGATACGCAGTATTTT.

The J gene is TRBJ2-1, the V gene TRBV30; no reliable D call. The CDR3 runs 12 residues. In germline, CDR1 is GTSNPN, CDR2 SVGIG (reference sequence). Trimming left V 2 bases short and J 5 bases short, with 7 bases between. CDR3 bases: TGTGCCTGGAGTCTCCTGAACAATGAGCAGTTCTTC. Translating it yields CAWSLLNNEQFF.

The rearrangement uses TRBV7-9 and TRBJ2-1, with a tentative D call TRBD2 (6 bases). CDR1 and CDR2 from the germline V gene are SEHNR and FQNEAQ (reference sequence). The CDR3 spans 15 residues. V shed 5 bases and J shed 3 bases, with 14 bases lying between them. CDR3 protein: CASSQLEGIYNEQFF. The CDR3 DNA is TGTGCCAGCAGCCAATTGGAGGGTATCTACAATGAGCAGTTCTTC.

CDR3 loop: CASSTYRTGEKSNEKLFF. The CDR3 nucleotides are TGTGCCAGCAGCACTTATCGGACAGGGGAGAAGTCTAATGAAAAACTGTTTTTT. The chain joins TRBV21-1 to TRBJ1-4; TRBD1, the table's D call, was not compared with the DNA. TRBV21-1 is recorded as a pseudogene. There are 18 residues in the CDR3.

The chain is built from TRBV4-1 and TRBJ1-2; D not resolved. V lost 2 bases and J lost 8, with 9 bases in between. Looked up from germline, CDR1 is MGHRA and CDR2 is YSYEKL. This CDR3 has 12 residues. The CDR3, as DNA: TGCGCCAGCAGCCAATCTGAGAGAGGCTACACCTTC. This codes for CASSQSERGYTF.

V and J are TRBV11-2 and TRBJ1-4; D gene unclear. This CDR3 comprises 16 residues. Germline V gives CDR1 SGHAT, CDR2 FQNNGV. The V end was cut by 3 bases, the J end by 2 bases, with 13 bases between. The CDR3 sequence is CASSFGNSLTNEKLFF. The DNA of the CDR3 is TGTGCCAGCAGCTTTGGCAACTCCCTCACTAATGAAAAACTGTTTTTT. The variable domain in full, with the rest retrieved from reference TRBV11-2 and TRBJ1-4, is EAGVAQSPRYKIIEKRQSVAFWCNPISGHATLYWYQQILGQGPKLLIQFQNNGVVDDSQLPKDRFSAERLKGVDSTLKIQPAKLEDSAVYLCASSFGNSLTNEKLFFGSGTQLSVL.

The V and J genes are TRBV5-4 and TRBJ2-6; TRBD1 or TRBD2 may be the D gene (6 bases each). CDR3 length: 19 amino acids. V lost 3 bases and J lost 0, with 19 bases in between. Germline CDR1 reads SGHNT; CDR2 reads YYREEE (reference sequence). The CDR3 region has the DNA TGTGCCAGCAGCTGGGACTCGGGACACTCGCGCTCTGGGGCCAACGTCCTGACTTTC. Encoded protein: CASSWDSGHSRSGANVLTF.

Of note for this clone: In the same sample, other DNA sequences code for this CDR3. The chain joins TRBV9 to TRBJ2-1, with TRBD2 matching 9 bases. The CDR3 totals 15 residues. Trimming removed 0 bases from V and 4 bases from J; junction bases left unmatched: 2. In germline, CDR1 is SGDLS, CDR2 YYNGEE. CDR3 sequence (DNA): TGTGCCAGCAGCGTAGGAAGCGGGGGGTACAATGAGCAGTTCTTC. Translating gives CASSVGSGGYNEQFF.

The genes are TRBV19 and TRBJ2-3; D possibly corresponds to TRBD1 (6 bases). The CDR3 sequence is 15 residues long. Trimming took off 5 bases at V and 1 base at J, with 13 bases between the two ends. Germline V CDR1 and CDR2: LNHDA, SQIVND (reference sequence). The CDR3 region is CASSLGAGRTDTQYF. The DNA of the CDR3 is TGTGCCAGTAGTTTGGGGGCAGGCCGCACAGATACGCAGTATTTT.

This clone is a singleton in its sample. The chain has TRBV13 and TRBJ2-3, with 10 bases aligning to TRBD2. Germline V gives CDR1 PRHDT, CDR2 FYEKMQ (reference sequence). The V and J ends lost 7 bases and 4 bases, in that order; junction bases with no gene match: 11. This CDR3 comprises 16 residues. The CDR3 sequence is CASNKREGTLSDTQYF. The CDR3 nucleotides are TGTGCCAGCAATAAGCGGGAGGGAACTTTATCAGATACGCAGTATTTT.

V and J are TRBV27 and TRBJ2-1, with 12 bases fitting TRBD2. The germline gives CDR1 MNHEY, CDR2 SMNVEV (reference sequence). V lost 6 bases, J lost 6 bases, and 6 bases stayed unmatched. CDR3 length: 15 residues. The CDR3 loop is CASSRGTSGRNEQFF. The CDR3 coding sequence is TGTGCCAGCAGCCGAGGGACTAGCGGGCGCAATGAGCAGTTCTTC.

This clone was seen only once. The chain has TRBV7-9 and TRBJ1-3, with 9 nucleotides matching TRBD1. The germline gives CDR1 SEHNR, CDR2 FQNEAQ (reference sequence). The V gene end was trimmed by 4 bases and the J gene end by 0 bases; junction bases not matched to a gene: 7. The CDR3 is made up of 17 amino acids. The CDR3 nucleotides are TGTGCCAGCAGCTCCGGGACAGGGACATACTCTGGAAACACCATATATTTT. Amino acids: CASSSGTGTYSGNTIYF.

As for this clone: Within the sample, other DNA sequences also encode this same CDR3. The chain joins TRBV27 to TRBJ2-3; TRBD2 matches at 9 bases. This CDR3 is built from 15 residues. J lost 3 bases, V lost 4 bases, and 5 bases had no gene match. In germline, CDR1 is MNHEY, CDR2 SMNVEV (reference sequence). For the CDR3, the DNA is TGTGCCAGCAGTTCGTTAGCGGGAGTAACAGATACGCAGTATTTT. This sequence encodes CASSSLAGVTDTQYF.